Reported below is one TCR beta chain. Its specificity is not known. immunoSEQ v3.0 was run at survey level. Libraries were prepared by immunoSEQ multiplex PCR; TCRdb keeps only in-frame clonotypes and omits some of them. The sample shows roughly 14,000 clones, more than 60% of them seen only once. This CDR3 has 17 amino acids. This specimen belongs to a study of long-term antiretroviral therapy in people with HIV. Study-level results: Someone took the blood between about 2003 and 2018, maybe while older ART regimens were in use. Relative to control repertoires, HIV repertoires exhibited narrower CDR3 length ranges.

V and J are TRBV21-1 and TRBJ1-1; the table gives TRBD1 as D, unverified against the DNA. TRBV21-1 is recorded as a pseudogene. This clonotype was sampled from a man aged 40-49 years with HIV. The sequencing here drew on unsorted PBMCs, taken 1.3 years before starting antiretroviral therapy. The CDR3 bases are TGTGCCAGCAGCAAAGAGGGGACAGGGGGCTCGGACACTGAAGCTTTCTTT. Translation gives CASSKEGTGGSDTEAFF.